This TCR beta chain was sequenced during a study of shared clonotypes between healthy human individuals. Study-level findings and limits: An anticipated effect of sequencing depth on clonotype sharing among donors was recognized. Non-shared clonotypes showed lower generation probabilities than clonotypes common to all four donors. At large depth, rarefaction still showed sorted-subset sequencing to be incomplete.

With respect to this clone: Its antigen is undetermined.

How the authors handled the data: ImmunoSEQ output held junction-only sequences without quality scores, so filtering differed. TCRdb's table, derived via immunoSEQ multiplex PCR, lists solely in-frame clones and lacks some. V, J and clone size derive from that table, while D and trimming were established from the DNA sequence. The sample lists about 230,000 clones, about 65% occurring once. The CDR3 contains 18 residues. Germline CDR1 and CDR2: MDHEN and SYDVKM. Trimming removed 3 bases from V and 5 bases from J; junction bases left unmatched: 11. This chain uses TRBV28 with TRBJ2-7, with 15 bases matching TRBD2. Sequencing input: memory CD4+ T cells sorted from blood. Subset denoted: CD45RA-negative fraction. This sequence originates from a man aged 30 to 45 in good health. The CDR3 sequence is CASSLAPGLAGGLNEQYF. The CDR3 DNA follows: TGTGCCAGCAGTTTGGCCCCGGGACTAGCGGGAGGATTAAACGAGCAGTACTTC.